This T cell receptor (beta chain) is from a study of CD8+ T cells in alopecia areata. RNA was extracted and reverse transcribed into cDNA as the sequencing template. Clones were sequenced by immunoSEQ multiplex PCR, and TCRdb holds only the in-frame ones, with some missing. The top ten clones hold 8% to 10% of a sample with more than 100,000 clones, 45% to 60% of them seen once. Sorting separated CD4+ and CD8+ T cells out of PBMCs. Germline V gene data show CDR1 as SGHDN and CDR2 as FVKESK. CDR3 length equals 13 residues. The V gene lost 6 bases and the J gene lost 2 bases, with 10 bases spanning the gap.

Sample: CD4+ T cells sorted from blood. This TCR derives from a human donor in good health. The chain recombines TRBV14 with TRBJ1-2, with TRBD1 as a possible D gene (5 bases). The CDR3 is CASSQRGNYGYTF. In DNA form, the CDR3 reads TGTGCCAGCAGTCAAAGGGGCAACTATGGCTACACCTTC.